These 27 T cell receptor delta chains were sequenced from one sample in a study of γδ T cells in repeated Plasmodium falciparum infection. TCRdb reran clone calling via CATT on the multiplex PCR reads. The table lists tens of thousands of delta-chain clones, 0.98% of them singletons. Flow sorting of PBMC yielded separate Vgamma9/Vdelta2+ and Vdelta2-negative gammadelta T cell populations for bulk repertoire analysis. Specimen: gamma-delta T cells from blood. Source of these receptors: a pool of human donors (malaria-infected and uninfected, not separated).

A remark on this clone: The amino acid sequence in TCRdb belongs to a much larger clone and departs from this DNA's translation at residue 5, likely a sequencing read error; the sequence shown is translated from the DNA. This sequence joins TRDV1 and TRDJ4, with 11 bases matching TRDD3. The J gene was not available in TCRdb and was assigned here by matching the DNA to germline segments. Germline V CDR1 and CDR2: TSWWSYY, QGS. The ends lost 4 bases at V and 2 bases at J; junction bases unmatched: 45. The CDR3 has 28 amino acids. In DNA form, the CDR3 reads TGTGCTCTTGGGGGCACTTTGAGGGGCCTTCCTGTACCTGGATGGGGGATACGCCGAGATTCCCCCGAGAGACCCCTGATCTTT. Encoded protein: CALGGTLRGLPVPGWGIRRDSPERPLIF.

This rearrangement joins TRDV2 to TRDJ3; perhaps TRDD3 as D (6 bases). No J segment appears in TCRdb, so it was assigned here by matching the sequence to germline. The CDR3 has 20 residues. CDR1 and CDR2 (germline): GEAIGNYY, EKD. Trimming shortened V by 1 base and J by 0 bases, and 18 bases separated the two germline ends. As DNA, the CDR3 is TGTGCCTGTGACACGGCTGGGGATCCCCTGAGCTCCTGGGACACCCGACAGATGTTTTTC. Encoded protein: CACDTAGDPLSSWDTRQMFF.

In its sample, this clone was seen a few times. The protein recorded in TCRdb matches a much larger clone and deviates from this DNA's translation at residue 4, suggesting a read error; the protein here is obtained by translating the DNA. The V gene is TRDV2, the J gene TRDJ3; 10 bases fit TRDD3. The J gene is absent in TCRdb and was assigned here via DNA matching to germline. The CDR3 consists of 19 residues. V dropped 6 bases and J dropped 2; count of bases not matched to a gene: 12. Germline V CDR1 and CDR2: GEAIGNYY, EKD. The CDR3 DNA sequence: TGTGCCTGTAACCCTGGGGGATATCAGGGTGCCTGGGACACCCGACAGATGTTTTTC. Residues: CACNPGGYQGAWDTRQMFF.

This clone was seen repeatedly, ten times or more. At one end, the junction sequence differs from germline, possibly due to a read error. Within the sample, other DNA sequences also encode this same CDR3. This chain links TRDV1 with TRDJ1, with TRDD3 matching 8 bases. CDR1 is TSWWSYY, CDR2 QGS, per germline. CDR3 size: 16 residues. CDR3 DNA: TGCGCTCTTGGGGAATCTTTCTGGGGGAGGTCCGATAAACTCATCTTT. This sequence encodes CALGESFWGRSDKLIF.

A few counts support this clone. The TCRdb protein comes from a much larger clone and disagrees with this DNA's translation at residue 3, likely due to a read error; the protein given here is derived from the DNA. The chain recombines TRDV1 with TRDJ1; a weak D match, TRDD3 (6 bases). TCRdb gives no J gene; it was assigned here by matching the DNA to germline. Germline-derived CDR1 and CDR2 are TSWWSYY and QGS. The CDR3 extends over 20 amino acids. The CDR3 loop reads CAPGELKAPPTSDGADKLIF. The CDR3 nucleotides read TGTGCTCCTGGGGAACTTAAAGCTCCTCCAACCTCAGATGGGGCCGATAAACTCATCTTT.

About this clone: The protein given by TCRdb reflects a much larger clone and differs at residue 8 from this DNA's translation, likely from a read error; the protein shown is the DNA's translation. This CDR3 is CALGGPDLSLLGDKTDKLIF. DNA of the CDR3: TGTGCTCTTGGGGGCCCCGATCTTAGTCTACTGGGGGATAAGACCGATAAACTCATCTTT. The genes are TRDV1 and TRDJ1; TRDD3 aligns across 11 bases. The J gene is absent in TCRdb and was assigned here via DNA matching to germline. The CDR3 loop spans 20 amino acids. V gave up 4 bases and J gave up 2 bases; unmatched junction bases: 18. CDR1 is TSWWSYY and CDR2 is QGS in the germline V gene.

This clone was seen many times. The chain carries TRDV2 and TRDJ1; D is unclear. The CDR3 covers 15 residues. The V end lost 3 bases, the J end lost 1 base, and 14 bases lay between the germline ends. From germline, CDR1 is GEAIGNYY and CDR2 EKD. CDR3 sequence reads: CACDPITAATDKLIF. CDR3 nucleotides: TGTGCCTGTGACCCTATCACGGCCGCCACCGATAAACTCATCTTT.

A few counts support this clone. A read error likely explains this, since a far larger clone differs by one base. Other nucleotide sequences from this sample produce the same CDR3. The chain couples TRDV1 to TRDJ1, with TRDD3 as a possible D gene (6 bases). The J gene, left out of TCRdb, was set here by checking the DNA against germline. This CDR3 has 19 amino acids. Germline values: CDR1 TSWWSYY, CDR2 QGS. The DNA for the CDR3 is TGCGCCCCGCCCCAGGATTTAAATACGGGGACTGGGCACACCGATAAACTCATCTTT. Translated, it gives CAPPQDLNTGTGHTDKLIF.

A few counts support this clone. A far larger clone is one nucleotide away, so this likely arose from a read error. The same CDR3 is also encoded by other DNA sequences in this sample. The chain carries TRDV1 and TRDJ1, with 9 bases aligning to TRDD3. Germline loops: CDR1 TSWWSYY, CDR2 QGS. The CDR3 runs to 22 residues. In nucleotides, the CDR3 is TGTGCCCTTGGGGAACAGGGATTAAAGCGAGGGAGGGGGATACCGTACACCGATAAACTCATCTTT. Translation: CALGEQGLKRGRGIPYTDKLIF.

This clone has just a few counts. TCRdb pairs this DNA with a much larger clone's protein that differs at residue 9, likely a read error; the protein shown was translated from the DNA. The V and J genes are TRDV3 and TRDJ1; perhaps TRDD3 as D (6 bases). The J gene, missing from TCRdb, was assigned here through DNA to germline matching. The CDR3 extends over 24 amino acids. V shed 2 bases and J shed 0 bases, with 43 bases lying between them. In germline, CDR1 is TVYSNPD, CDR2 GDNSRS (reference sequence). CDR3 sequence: CAFSVQDWEIYHSATVFYTDKLIF. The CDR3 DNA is TGTGCCTTTTCAGTTCAAGACTGGGAGATATACCACTCCGCTACAGTATTCTACACCGATAAACTCATCTTT.

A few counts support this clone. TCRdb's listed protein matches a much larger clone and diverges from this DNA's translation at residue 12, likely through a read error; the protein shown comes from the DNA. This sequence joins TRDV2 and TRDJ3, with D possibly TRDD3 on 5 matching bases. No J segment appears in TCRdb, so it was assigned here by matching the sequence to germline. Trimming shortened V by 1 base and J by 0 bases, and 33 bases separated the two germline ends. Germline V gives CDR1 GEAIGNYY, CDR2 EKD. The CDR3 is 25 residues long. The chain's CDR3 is CACDTLEDGGPGGDQSSWDTRQMFF. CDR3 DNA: TGTGCCTGTGACACGCTCGAAGACGGAGGGCCGGGCGGGGACCAAAGCTCCTGGGACACCCGACAGATGTTTTTC.

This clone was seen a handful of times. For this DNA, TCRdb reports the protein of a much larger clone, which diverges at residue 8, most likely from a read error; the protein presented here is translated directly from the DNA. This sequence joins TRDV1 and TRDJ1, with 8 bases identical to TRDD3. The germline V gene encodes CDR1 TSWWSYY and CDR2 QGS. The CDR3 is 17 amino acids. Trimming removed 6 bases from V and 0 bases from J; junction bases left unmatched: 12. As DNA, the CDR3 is TGTGCTCTTGGCTGGGGGAACGCCCTTCAGTACACCGATAAACTCATCTTT. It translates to CALGWGNALQYTDKLIF.

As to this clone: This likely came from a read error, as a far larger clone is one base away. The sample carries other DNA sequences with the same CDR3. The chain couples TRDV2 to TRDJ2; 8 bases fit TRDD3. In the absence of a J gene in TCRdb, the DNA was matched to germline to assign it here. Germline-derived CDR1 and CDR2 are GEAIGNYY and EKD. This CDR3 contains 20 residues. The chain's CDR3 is CACDTLGELRSDALTAQLFF. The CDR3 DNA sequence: TGTGCCTGTGACACTCTGGGGGAACTCCGCTCGGACGCTTTGACTGCACAACTCTTCTTT.

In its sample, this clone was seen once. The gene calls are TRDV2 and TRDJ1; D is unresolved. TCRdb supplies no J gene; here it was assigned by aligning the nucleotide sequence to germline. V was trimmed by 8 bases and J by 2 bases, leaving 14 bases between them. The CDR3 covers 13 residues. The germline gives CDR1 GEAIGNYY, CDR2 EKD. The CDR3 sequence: CAYLNPQTDKLIF. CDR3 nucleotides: TGTGCCTACCTCAACCCCCAAACCGATAAACTCATCTTT.

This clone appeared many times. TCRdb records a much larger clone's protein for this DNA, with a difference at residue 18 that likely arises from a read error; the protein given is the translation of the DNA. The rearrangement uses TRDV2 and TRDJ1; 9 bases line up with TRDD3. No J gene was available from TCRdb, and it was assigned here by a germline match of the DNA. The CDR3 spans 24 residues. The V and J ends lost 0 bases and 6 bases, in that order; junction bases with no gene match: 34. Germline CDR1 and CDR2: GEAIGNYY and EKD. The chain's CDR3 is CACDTLAPSPTAGGSYTEGHKLIF. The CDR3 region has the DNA TGTGCCTGTGACACCCTGGCCCCCTCTCCTACGGCTGGGGGATCGTACACCGAGGGTCATAAACTCATCTTT.

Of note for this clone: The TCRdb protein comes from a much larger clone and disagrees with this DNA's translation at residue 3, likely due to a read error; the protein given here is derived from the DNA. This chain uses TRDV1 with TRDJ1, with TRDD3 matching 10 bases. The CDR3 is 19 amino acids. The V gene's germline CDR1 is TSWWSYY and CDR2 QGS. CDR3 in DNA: TGTGCTCCTGGGGAAATCTCTTGGGGGATACAAGGGTACACCGATAAACTCATCTTT. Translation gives CAPGEISWGIQGYTDKLIF.

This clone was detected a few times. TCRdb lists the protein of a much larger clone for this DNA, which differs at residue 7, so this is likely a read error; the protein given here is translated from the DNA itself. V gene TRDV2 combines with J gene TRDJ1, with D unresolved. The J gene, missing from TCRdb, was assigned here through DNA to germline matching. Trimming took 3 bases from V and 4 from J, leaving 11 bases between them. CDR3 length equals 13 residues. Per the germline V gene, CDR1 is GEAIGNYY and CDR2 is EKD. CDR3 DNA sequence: TGTGCCTGTGACTCGGTACCGGGCGATAAACTCATCTTT. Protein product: CACDSVPGDKLIF.

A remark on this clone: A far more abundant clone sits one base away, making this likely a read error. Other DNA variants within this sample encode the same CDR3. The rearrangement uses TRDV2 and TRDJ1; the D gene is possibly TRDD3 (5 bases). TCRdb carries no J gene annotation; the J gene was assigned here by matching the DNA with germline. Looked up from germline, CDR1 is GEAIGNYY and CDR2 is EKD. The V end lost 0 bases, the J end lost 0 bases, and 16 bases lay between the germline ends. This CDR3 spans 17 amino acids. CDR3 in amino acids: CACDTVGGPLYTDKLIF. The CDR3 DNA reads TGTGCCTGTGACACCGTCGGGGGCCCCCTCTACACCGATAAACTCATCTTT.

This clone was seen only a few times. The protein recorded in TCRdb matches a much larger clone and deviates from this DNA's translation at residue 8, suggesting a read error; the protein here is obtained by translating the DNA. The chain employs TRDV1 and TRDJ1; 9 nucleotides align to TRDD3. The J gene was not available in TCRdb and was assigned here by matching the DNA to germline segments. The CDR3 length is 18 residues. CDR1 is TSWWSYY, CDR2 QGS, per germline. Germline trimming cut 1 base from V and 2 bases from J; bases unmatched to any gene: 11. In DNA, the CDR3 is TGTGCTCTTGGGGAACCCCTCCCACTGGGGGAAATAACCGATAAACTCATCTTT. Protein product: CALGEPLPLGEITDKLIF.

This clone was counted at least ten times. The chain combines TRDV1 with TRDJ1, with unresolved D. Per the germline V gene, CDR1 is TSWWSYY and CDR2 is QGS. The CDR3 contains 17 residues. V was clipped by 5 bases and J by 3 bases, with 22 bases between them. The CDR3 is CALGPPLSRASADKLIF. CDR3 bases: TGTGCTCTTGGGCCGCCCTTGTCGCGCGCGAGTGCCGATAAACTCATCTTT.

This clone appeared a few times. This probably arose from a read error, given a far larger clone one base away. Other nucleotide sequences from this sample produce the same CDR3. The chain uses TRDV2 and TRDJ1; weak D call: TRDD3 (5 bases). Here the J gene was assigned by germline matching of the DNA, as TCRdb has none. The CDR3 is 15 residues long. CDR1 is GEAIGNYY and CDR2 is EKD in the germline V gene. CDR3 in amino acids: CACDTLELNWKGLIF. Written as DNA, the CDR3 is TGTGCCTGCGACACGTTGGAATTAAACTGGAAGGGACTCATCTTT.

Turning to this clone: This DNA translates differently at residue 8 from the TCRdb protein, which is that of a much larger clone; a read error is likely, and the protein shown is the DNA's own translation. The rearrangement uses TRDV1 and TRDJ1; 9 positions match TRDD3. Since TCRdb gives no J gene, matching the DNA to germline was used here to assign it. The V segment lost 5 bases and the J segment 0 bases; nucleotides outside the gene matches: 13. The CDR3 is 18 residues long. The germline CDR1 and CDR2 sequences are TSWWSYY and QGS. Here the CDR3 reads CALGPGGCLVEYTDKLIF. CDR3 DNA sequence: TGTGCTCTTGGGCCTGGGGGATGCCTCGTTGAGTACACCGATAAACTCATCTTT.

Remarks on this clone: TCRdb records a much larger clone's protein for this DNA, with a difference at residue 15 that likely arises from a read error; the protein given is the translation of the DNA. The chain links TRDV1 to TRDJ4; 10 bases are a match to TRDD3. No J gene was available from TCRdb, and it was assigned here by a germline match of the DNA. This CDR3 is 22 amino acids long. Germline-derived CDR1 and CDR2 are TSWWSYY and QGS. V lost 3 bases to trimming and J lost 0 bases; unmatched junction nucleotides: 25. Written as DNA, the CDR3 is TGTGCTCTTGGGGAGCTTCCCCCTCTAAAGAGTACTGGGGGATGCAGAGCCAGACCCCTGATCTTT. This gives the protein CALGELPPLKSTGGCRARPLIF.

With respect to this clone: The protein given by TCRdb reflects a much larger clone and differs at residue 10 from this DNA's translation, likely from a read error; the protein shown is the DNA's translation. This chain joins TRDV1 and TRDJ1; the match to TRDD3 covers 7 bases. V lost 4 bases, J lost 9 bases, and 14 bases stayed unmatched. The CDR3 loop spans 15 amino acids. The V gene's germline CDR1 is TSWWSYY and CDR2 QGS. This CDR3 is CALGVLGYLGGQLIF. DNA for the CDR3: TGTGCTCTTGGGGTCTTGGGGTACCTGGGGGGACAACTCATCTTT.

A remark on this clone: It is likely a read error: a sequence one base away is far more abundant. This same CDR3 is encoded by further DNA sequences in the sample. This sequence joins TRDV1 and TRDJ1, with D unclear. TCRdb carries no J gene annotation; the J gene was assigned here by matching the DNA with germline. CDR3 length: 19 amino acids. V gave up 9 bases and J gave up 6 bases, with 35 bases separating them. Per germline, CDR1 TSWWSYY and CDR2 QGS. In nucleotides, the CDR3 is TGTGCTCTCGGTAGGTCCCTGAAGGCCCGGGAGCGTCTAAGATATAAACTCATCTTT. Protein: CALGRSLKARERLRYKLIF.

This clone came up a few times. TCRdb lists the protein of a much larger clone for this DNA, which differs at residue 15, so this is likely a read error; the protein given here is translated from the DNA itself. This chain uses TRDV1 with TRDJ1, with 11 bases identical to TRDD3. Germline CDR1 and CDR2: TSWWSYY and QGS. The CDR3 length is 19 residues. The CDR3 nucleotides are TGTGCTCTTGGGGAACTCCGTCCTACATGGGGGATACGCACCGGTAAACTCATCTTT. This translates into CALGELRPTWGIRTGKLIF.

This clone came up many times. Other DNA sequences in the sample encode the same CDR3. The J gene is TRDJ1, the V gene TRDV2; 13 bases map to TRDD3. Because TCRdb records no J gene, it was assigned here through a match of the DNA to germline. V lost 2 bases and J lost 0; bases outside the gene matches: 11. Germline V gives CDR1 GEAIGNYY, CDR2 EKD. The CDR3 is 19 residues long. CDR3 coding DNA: TGTGCCTGTGACAATGTACTGGGGGATACGAGAATCTACACCGATAAACTCATCTTT. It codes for CACDNVLGDTRIYTDKLIF.